These T cell receptor beta chains were read from a single sample in a study of blood T cell repertoires in COVID-19. Profiling relied on immunoSEQ multiplex PCR, and the TCRdb table lists in-frame clones only, not all of them. The data contain fewer than 120,000 clones, 70% to 90% of them seen just once; the ten biggest clones take up 4.5% to 5%. Material: peripheral blood. The source of these receptors is a human donor in a cohort sampled during active COVID-19. Each CDR3 is given without its conserved first and last residue. Each record gives: clone size, V gene, CDR3 protein. Not all rows give a size; the values are once, few, many and, for expanded clones, a class.

clone_size: -; v_call: TRBV20-1; cdr3_aa: SASGLATDTQY
clone_size: large; v_call: TRBV6-4; cdr3_aa: ASSDSTGSTDTQY
clone_size: -; v_call: TRBV3-1/TRBV3-2; cdr3_aa: ASSQVEGTGDGYT
clone_size: -; v_call: TRBV27; cdr3_aa: ASSARGGFYGYT
clone_size: -; v_call: TRBV6-5; cdr3_aa: ASSSRTGGVLAF
clone_size: -; v_call: TRBV4-3; cdr3_aa: ASSQELHTGELF
clone_size: -; v_call: TRBV24-1; cdr3_aa: ATSDSGTAVF
clone_size: once; v_call: TRBV28; cdr3_aa: ASSRGRVNTIY
clone_size: -; v_call: TRBV5-1; cdr3_aa: ASRGSILTKNIQY
clone_size: once; v_call: TRBV6-5; cdr3_aa: ASRWRGFYNSPLH
clone_size: -; v_call: TRBV4-1; cdr3_aa: ASSQARLAGGVNNEQF
clone_size: -; v_call: TRBV5-1; cdr3_aa: ASSLLGTSGNTIY
clone_size: once; v_call: TRBV19; cdr3_aa: ASSERQVYSNQPQH
clone_size: -; v_call: TRBV11-2; cdr3_aa: ASSSSGGLRETQY
clone_size: -; v_call: TRBV19; cdr3_aa: ASSKYRERSYEQY
clone_size: -; v_call: TRBV10-3; cdr3_aa: AISETKQGVPNQPQH
clone_size: once; v_call: TRBV7-9; cdr3_aa: ASSSSTGPGEKLF
clone_size: -; v_call: TRBV6-2/TRBV6-3; cdr3_aa: ASSDEGELAKNIQY
clone_size: -; v_call: TRBV6-4; cdr3_aa: ASSASGGADTQY
clone_size: -; v_call: TRBV6-4; cdr3_aa: ASSDLNSPLH
clone_size: -; v_call: TRBV6-5; cdr3_aa: ASSRDRGNEKLF
clone_size: -; v_call: TRBV5-1; cdr3_aa: ASSLDRGNTEAF
clone_size: -; v_call: TRBV4-2; cdr3_aa: ASSQDYGYEQY
clone_size: -; v_call: TRBV7-9; cdr3_aa: ASSFRGQGENTEAF
clone_size: -; v_call: TRBV10-2; cdr3_aa: ASSDRGFGNTIY
clone_size: -; v_call: TRBV25-1; cdr3_aa: ASRVTGFATEAF
clone_size: -; v_call: TRBV6-1; cdr3_aa: ASSDPGQFPPEQY
clone_size: -; v_call: TRBV23-1; cdr3_aa: ASSQLSGTGLPGELF
clone_size: -; v_call: TRBV4-3; cdr3_aa: ASSQDPAGSGANVLT
clone_size: -; v_call: TRBV6-5; cdr3_aa: ASQTGNNSPLH
clone_size: -; v_call: TRBV5-6; cdr3_aa: ASSPTQGTVNSPLH
clone_size: -; v_call: TRBV6-6; cdr3_aa: ASSYRAGGTHEQY
clone_size: -; v_call: TRBV15; cdr3_aa: ATSWGSGRAGNEQF
clone_size: few; v_call: TRBV7-9; cdr3_aa: ASSLQGYEQY
clone_size: -; v_call: TRBV13; cdr3_aa: ASSWRGHYEQY
clone_size: few; v_call: TRBV10-1; cdr3_aa: ASTTRPGDTQY
clone_size: few; v_call: TRBV12-3/TRBV12-4; cdr3_aa: ASSLGQNTEAF
clone_size: -; v_call: TRBV18; cdr3_aa: ASSPRILAGQETQY
clone_size: few; v_call: TRBV27; cdr3_aa: ASSYRDSNTEAF
clone_size: -; v_call: TRBV5-6; cdr3_aa: ASSLGTGQQPQH